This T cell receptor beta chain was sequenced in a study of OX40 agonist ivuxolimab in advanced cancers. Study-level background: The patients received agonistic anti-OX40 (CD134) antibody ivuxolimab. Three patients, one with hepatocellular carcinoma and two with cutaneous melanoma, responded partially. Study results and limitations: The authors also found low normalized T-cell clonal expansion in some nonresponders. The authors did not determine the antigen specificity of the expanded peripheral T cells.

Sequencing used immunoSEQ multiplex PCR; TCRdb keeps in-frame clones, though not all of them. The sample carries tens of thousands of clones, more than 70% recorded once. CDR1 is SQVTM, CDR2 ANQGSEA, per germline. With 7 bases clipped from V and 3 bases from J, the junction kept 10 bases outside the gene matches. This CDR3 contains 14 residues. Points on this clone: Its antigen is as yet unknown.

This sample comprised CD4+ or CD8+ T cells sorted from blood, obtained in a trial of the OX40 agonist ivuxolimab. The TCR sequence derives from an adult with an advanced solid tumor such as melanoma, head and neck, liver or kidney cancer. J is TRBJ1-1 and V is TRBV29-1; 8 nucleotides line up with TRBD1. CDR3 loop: CSAGGSDRDTEAFF. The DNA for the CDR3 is TGCAGCGCAGGGGGCAGCGACCGGGACACTGAAGCTTTCTTT.